Described below is a single T cell receptor (beta chain) sequence and its context. The data originate from a study of shared clonotypes between healthy human individuals. V shed 7 bases and J 8 bases; nucleotides not matched to a gene: 8. The germline V gene encodes CDR1 LNHDA and CDR2 SQIVND (reference sequence). The length of the CDR3 is 13 residues. Sequencing was performed with immunoSEQ multiplex PCR; in TCRdb, only in-frame clones are kept and a portion is missing. The table has 2,500,000 or so clones, approximately 93% seen once. The source is a man younger than 30 in good health. Some clones in this sample may be carry-over from other donors' samples. Material for sequencing was naive CD4+ T cells from PBMCs. Subset given: CD45RA+ positively selected. The chain couples TRBV19 to TRBJ1-2; 9 positions match TRBD1. DNA for the CDR3: TGTGCCAGTACCTCGGGACAGGGTGAAGGCTACACCTTC. Translation gives CASTSGQGEGYTF.